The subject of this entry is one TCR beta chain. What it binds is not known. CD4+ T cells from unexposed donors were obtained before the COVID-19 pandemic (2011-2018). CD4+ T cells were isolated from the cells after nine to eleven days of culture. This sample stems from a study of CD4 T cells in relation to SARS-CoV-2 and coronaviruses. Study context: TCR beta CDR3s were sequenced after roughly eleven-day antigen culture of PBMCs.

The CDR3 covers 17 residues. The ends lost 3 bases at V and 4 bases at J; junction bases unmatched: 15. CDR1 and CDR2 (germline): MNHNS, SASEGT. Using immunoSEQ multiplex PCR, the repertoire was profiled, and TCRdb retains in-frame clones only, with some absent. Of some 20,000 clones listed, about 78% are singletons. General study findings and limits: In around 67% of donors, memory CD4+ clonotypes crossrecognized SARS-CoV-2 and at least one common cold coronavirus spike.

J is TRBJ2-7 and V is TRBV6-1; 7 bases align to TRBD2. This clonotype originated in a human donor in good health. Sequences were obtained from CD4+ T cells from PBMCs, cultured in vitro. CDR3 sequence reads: CASSDVVGDYLTYEQYF. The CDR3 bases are TGTGCCAGCAGTGACGTGGTTGGGGACTACTTAACTTACGAGCAGTACTTC.